What follows describes a single T cell receptor (beta chain). V was cut by 3 bases and J by 10 bases, with 16 bases left in between. Germline V gene lookup returns CDR1 GTSNPN and CDR2 SVGIG (reference sequence). The CDR3 covers 14 residues. Per the original data handling: Quantification of nucleated cells was approximated via reference gene primer amplification. Sequencing used immunoSEQ multiplex PCR; TCRdb keeps in-frame clones, though not all of them. Clonal size and the V and J genes are those of that table, whereas D and trimming came from the DNA. The table includes about 190,000 clones, more than 85% detected once. This sample stems from a study of blood T cell repertoires in COVID-19. As for the study in general: Some COVID-19 samples were acute and others convalescent; all came from the United States, Italy and Spain. T cells, B-cell-depleted T cells, or PBMCs supplied cDNA or gDNA.

The source material was peripheral blood. The chain is built from TRBV30 and TRBJ2-6, with no clear D. This clonotype was obtained from a man between 65 and 85 years old with active or convalescent COVID-19. The CDR3 DNA reads as TGTGCCTGGAGGCGAGCCTCCTCTTCGAACGTCCTGACTTTC. This translates into CAWRRASSSNVLTF.